Below are 29 T cell receptor beta chains sequenced from a single sample in a study of T cell responses to AZD1222 COVID-19 vaccine. Profiling relied on immunoSEQ multiplex PCR, and the TCRdb table lists in-frame clones only, not all of them. The data contain roughly 140,000 clones, roughly 89% of them singletons. This material consisted of peripheral blood, taken on day 0 of AZD1222 vaccination. The receptors shown here come from an adult in good health.

CDR3 protein: CASSSDEGQYQPQHF. In nucleotides, the CDR3 is TGTGCCAGCAGTTCCGACGAGGGGCAATATCAGCCCCAGCATTTT. The chain recombines TRBV28 with TRBJ1-5; tentative D call: TRBD1 (5 bases). CDR3 length: 15 residues. Per germline, CDR1 MDHEN and CDR2 SYDVKM. Between the trimmed V and J ends, which lost 4 bases and 5 bases, there was a span of 15 bases. Full variable domain (missing parts from reference TRBV28 and TRBJ1-5): DVKVTQSSRYLVKRTGEKVFLECVQDMDHENMFWYRQDPGLGLRLIYFSYDVKMKEKGDIPEGYSVSREKKERFSLILESASTNQTSMYLCASSSDEGQYQPQHFGDGTRLSIL.

The genes are TRBV6-5 and TRBJ2-1; a possible D gene is TRBD1 (6 bases). V was trimmed by 6 bases and J by 7 bases, leaving 19 bases between them. Germline CDR1 reads MNHEY; CDR2 reads SVGAGI. The CDR3 totals 15 residues. The CDR3, as DNA: TGTGCCAGCAGATCACAGGGTATCGTCAGGAATGAGCAGTTCTTC. Translation gives CASRSQGIVRNEQFF.

The genes are TRBV29-1 and TRBJ2-1; perhaps TRBD2 as D (6 bases). Germline values: CDR1 SQVTM, CDR2 ANQGSEA. Trimming removed 0 bases at V and 7 bases at J, with 19 bases between. This CDR3 contains 16 residues. This chain's CDR3 is CSVEDPRLELGNEQFF. In DNA form, the CDR3 reads TGCAGCGTTGAAGACCCCCGACTAGAGTTGGGTAATGAGCAGTTCTTC.

V usage is TRBV27 and J usage is TRBJ1-2; D might be TRBD1 (5 bases). The CDR3 extends over 13 amino acids. The germline V and J ends were trimmed by 2 bases and 4 bases, with 8 bases remaining between them. Germline V lookup: CDR1 MNHEY, CDR2 SMNVEV (reference sequence). CDR3 region: CASSLGGSYGYTF. In DNA, the CDR3 is TGTGCCAGCAGTTTAGGGGGATCCTATGGCTACACCTTC.

V usage is TRBV18 and J usage is TRBJ1-2, with D unclear. The CDR3 totals 12 residues. CDR1 is KGHSH, CDR2 LQKENI, per germline. Deletions cut 3 bases from V and 8 bases from J, with 10 bases between. CDR3 coding DNA: TGTGCCAGCTCACCCGGGGTCCAGGGCTACACCTTC. Translation gives CASSPGVQGYTF.

V gene TRBV9 combines with J gene TRBJ2-3; possible D gene TRBD2, 6 bases. Trimming pared 4 bases from V and 2 bases from J, leaving 20 bases between. The germline gives CDR1 SGDLS, CDR2 YYNGEE. The CDR3 spans 17 residues. CDR3 DNA: TGTGCCAGCAGCTCTTCTTTTGGCGGGACGGCCACAGATACGCAGTATTTT. Translated, it gives CASSSSFGGTATDTQYF.

The chain employs TRBV27 and TRBJ2-3; D is unresolved. Germline lookup yields CDR1 MNHEY and CDR2 SMNVEV (reference sequence). The V gene lost 2 bases and the J gene lost 2 bases, with 8 bases spanning the gap. The CDR3 covers 14 residues. The CDR3 coding sequence is TGTGCCAGCAGTTTAGGCGCGGCCACAGATACGCAGTATTTT. This codes for CASSLGAATDTQYF.

This clone was recorded only once. CDR3 in amino acids: CASSVKTRLNTEAFF. For the CDR3, the DNA is TGTGCCAGCAGCGTTAAGACACGATTGAACACTGAAGCTTTCTTT. This chain joins TRBV5-4 and TRBJ1-1; D not resolved. The CDR3 runs 15 residues. CDR1 is SGHNT and CDR2 is YYREEE in the germline V gene (reference sequence). Trimming removed 4 bases from V and 0 bases from J, with 13 bases in between. The variable domain in full, with the rest retrieved from reference TRBV5-4 and TRBJ1-1, is ETGVTQSPTHLIKTRGQQVTLRCSSQSGHNTVSWYQQALGQGPQFIFQYYREEENGRGNFPPRFSGLQFPNYSSELNVNALELDDSALYLCASSVKTRLNTEAFFGQGTRLTVV.

The chain is built from TRBV4-2 and TRBJ2-3; the match to TRBD2 covers 9 bases. The CDR3 has 19 residues. CDR1 is LGHNA and CDR2 is YNFKEQ in the germline V gene. J gave up 1 base and V 0 bases, and 11 bases lay outside the gene matches. The chain's CDR3 is CASSQEPPGTSSRTDTQYF. DNA of the CDR3: TGTGCCAGCAGCCAAGAACCCCCCGGGACTAGCAGCCGCACAGATACGCAGTATTTT.

The chain combines TRBV24-1 with TRBJ2-3, with D maybe TRBD1 (5 bases). Germline V gives CDR1 KGHDR, CDR2 SFDVKD. Trimming removed 1 base at V and 3 bases at J, with 13 bases between. The CDR3 totals 16 residues. The CDR3 reads CATSDFAGATTDTQYF. In nucleotides, the CDR3 is TGTGCCACCAGTGATTTCGCTGGGGCGACGACAGATACGCAGTATTTT.

The V and J genes are TRBV18 and TRBJ2-7, with D perhaps matching TRBD1 or TRBD2 (5 bases each). V shed 3 bases and J shed 4 bases, with 13 bases lying between them. This CDR3 has 14 residues. Germline loops: CDR1 KGHSH, CDR2 LQKENI. The CDR3 loop reads CASSPRGLGYEQYF. Here the CDR3 DNA reads TGTGCCAGCTCACCGAGGGGTCTAGGGTACGAGCAGTACTTC.

The V and J genes are TRBV19 and TRBJ2-7; 9 bases match TRBD1. V lost 3 bases and J lost 3; bases outside the gene matches: 6. CDR1 LNHDA and CDR2 SQIVND come from the germline V gene (reference sequence). CDR3 size: 15 residues. The CDR3 sequence: CASSIQTGGDYEQYF. CDR3 coding DNA: TGTGCCAGTAGTATCCAGACAGGGGGTGACTACGAGCAGTACTTC. Using reference TRBV19 and TRBJ2-7 for the parts outside the CDR3, the full variable domain is DGGITQSPKYLFRKEGQNVTLSCEQNLNHDAMYWYRQDPGQGLRLIYYSQIVNDFQKGDIAEGYSVSREKKESFPLTVTSAQKNPTAFYLCASSIQTGGDYEQYFGPGTRLTVT.

The chain joins TRBV28 to TRBJ2-7; unclear D gene. This CDR3 has 13 residues. Germline V gene data show CDR1 as MDHEN and CDR2 as SYDVKM. Trimming took 5 bases from V and 8 from J, leaving 16 bases between them. This CDR3 reads CASSLDWLTQQYF. The CDR3 DNA reads as TGTGCCAGCAGTCTCGACTGGCTTACGCAGCAGTACTTC.

The genes are TRBV4-3 and TRBJ2-2; tentative D call: TRBD2 (6 bases). V was shortened by 3 bases and J by 1 base, with 12 bases between the two germline ends. The germline CDR1 and CDR2 sequences are LGHNA and YSLEER. This CDR3 is 16 amino acids long. CDR3 in DNA: TGCGCCAGCAGCCACTACTGGGGAGGGAACACCGGGGAGCTGTTTTTT. Encoded protein: CASSHYWGGNTGELFF.

In its sample, this clone was seen once. The V gene is TRBV28, the J gene TRBJ1-1; D may be TRBD1 (5 bases). Per germline, CDR1 MDHEN and CDR2 SYDVKM. This CDR3 is built from 14 residues. Trimming removed 2 bases from V and 1 base from J, with 8 bases in between. CDR3 bases: TGTGCCAGCAGTTTAGGGGGGGGGAACACTGAAGCTTTCTTT. Translated: CASSLGGGNTEAFF.

The chain links TRBV5-1 to TRBJ2-1; 10 bases align to TRBD2. V lost 4 bases to trimming and J lost 14 bases; unmatched junction nucleotides: 6. The CDR3 totals 12 residues. Germline assignment: CDR1 SGHRS and CDR2 YFSETQ. Here the CDR3 DNA reads TGCGCCAGCAGCCCGAGCGGGAGGGGTGAGTTCTTC. This translates into CASSPSGRGEFF. The whole variable domain, filled in from reference TRBV5-1 and TRBJ2-1, reads KAGVTQTPRYLIKTRGQQVTLSCSPISGHRSVSWYQQTPGQGLQFLFEYFSETQRNKGNFPGRFSGRQFSNSRSEMNVSTLELGDSALYLCASSPSGRGEFFGPGTRLTVL.

This clone was counted between two and nine times. This chain uses TRBV29-1 with TRBJ2-7, with D possibly called TRBD1 or TRBD2 (5 bases each). Trimming cost V 4 bases and J 2 bases, with 9 bases left between them. CDR1 SQVTM and CDR2 ANQGSEA come from the germline V gene. This CDR3 has 12 amino acids. CDR3 DNA: TGCAGCGTTGCGGGGCAGGCCTACGAGCAGTACTTC. As protein: CSVAGQAYEQYF.

The chain has TRBV28 and TRBJ2-1; a possible D gene is TRBD2 (6 bases). The germline CDR1 and CDR2 sequences are MDHEN and SYDVKM. Deletions cut 3 bases from V and 12 bases from J, with 18 bases between. The CDR3 is 14 amino acids. The CDR3 DNA sequence: TGTGCCAGCAGTTTCCCTACGCGGGAATCATGGCAGTTCTTC. It translates to CASSFPTRESWQFF.

The rearrangement joins TRBV5-5 to TRBJ2-7, with D perhaps being TRBD1 or TRBD2 (5 bases each). CDR3 size: 15 residues. V lost 1 base and J 2 bases, leaving 13 bases between the germline ends. CDR1 and CDR2 from the germline V gene are SGHKS and YYEKEE (reference sequence). The CDR3 region has the DNA TGTGCCAGCAGCTTGTTACGAGGGACCCCCTACGAGCAGTACTTC. Protein product: CASSLLRGTPYEQYF.

This rearrangement joins TRBV6-6 to TRBJ2-3; 10 nucleotides match TRBD2. Per the germline V gene, CDR1 is MNHNY and CDR2 is SVGAGI (reference sequence). This CDR3 is built from 16 residues. V shed 0 bases, J shed 4 bases, and the junction held 4 bases outside the gene matches. The CDR3 nucleotides are TGTGCCAGCAGTTACTCCCCGGGGACTAGCGCAGATACGCAGTATTTT. It is translated as CASSYSPGTSADTQYF.

The genes are TRBV25-1 and TRBJ1-1; D uncertain. This CDR3 spans 15 amino acids. Germline V gives CDR1 MGHDK, CDR2 SYGVNS. V was clipped by 1 base and J by 5 bases, with 14 bases between them. The CDR3 DNA reads TGTGCCAGCAGTGAATTCTCGGAGGTTGGTACTGAAGCTTTCTTT. This encodes CASSEFSEVGTEAFF.

This chain connects TRBV24-1 to TRBJ1-5, with D unresolved. Between the trimmed V and J ends, which lost 2 bases and 5 bases, there was a span of 12 bases. Germline-derived CDR1 and CDR2 are KGHDR and SFDVKD. The CDR3 has 15 residues. The CDR3 sequence: CATSDSRKRDQPQHF. In DNA form, the CDR3 reads TGTGCCACCAGTGATTCCCGAAAGCGGGATCAGCCCCAGCATTTT.

The chain combines TRBV9 with TRBJ2-1, with TRBD2 matching over 10 bases. The length of the CDR3 is 15 residues. The J segment lost 5 bases and the V segment lost 3 bases, leaving 5 bases of the junction unmatched. In germline, CDR1 is SGDLS, CDR2 YYNGEE. As DNA, the CDR3 is TGTGCCAGCAGCGCTAGCGGGAGAGAGAACAATGAGCAGTTCTTC. Translation gives CASSASGRENNEQFF.

CDR3 sequence: CASSPRQRDGYTF. The CDR3 region has the DNA TGTGCCAGCAGCCCAAGACAGCGAGATGGCTACACCTTC. This chain links TRBV3-1 (or the pseudogene TRBV3-2) with TRBJ1-2, with D possibly being TRBD1 (5 bases). Trimming left V 4 bases short and J 6 bases short, with 12 bases between. CDR3 length: 13 amino acids. CDR1 is LGHDT and CDR2 is YNNKEL in the germline V gene (reference sequence).

The chain has TRBV30 and TRBJ1-1, with D perhaps TRBD1 (6 bases). Between the trimmed V and J ends, which lost 3 bases and 1 base, there was a span of 9 bases. Germline assignment: CDR1 GTSNPN and CDR2 SVGIG (reference sequence). The CDR3 is 13 residues long. CDR3 in DNA: TGTGCCTGGAGAGGACAGACGAACACTGAAGCTTTCTTT. Residues: CAWRGQTNTEAFF.

Note on this clone: Other nucleotide sequences in the sample specify the same CDR3. This sequence joins TRBV9 and TRBJ2-1; perhaps TRBD1 as D (5 bases). CDR1 is SGDLS and CDR2 is YYNGEE in the germline V gene. The CDR3 runs 13 residues. V was cut by 2 bases and J by 6 bases, with 9 bases left in between. CDR3 in DNA: TGTGCCAGCAGCGTGGGGCCAGGCAATGAGCAGTTCTTC. Protein sequence: CASSVGPGNEQFF.

This clone was detected a few times. The chain employs TRBV13 and TRBJ2-1; the D gene is possibly TRBD2 (5 bases). Looked up from germline, CDR1 is PRHDT and CDR2 is FYEKMQ (reference sequence). The V and J ends lost 6 bases and 1 base respectively, with 10 bases between them. The CDR3 runs 14 residues. The CDR3 loop is CASRRRGSYNEQFF. DNA of the CDR3: TGTGCCAGCAGAAGGAGAGGGTCCTACAATGAGCAGTTCTTC.

Concerning this clone itself: The junction does not match germline at one end; this may be a read error. The V gene is TRBV28, the J gene TRBJ1-1; 10 bases match TRBD1. This CDR3 contains 15 residues. The V gene's germline CDR1 is MDHEN and CDR2 SYDVKM. The CDR3 spells CASILGGTGATEAFF. CDR3 DNA sequence: TGTGCCAGCATTTTAGGCGGGACAGGGGCCACTGAAGCTTTCTTT.

CDR3 in DNA: TGTGCCAGCAGTCCCCAGGCTGACAGGGAACCTGAAGCTTTCTTT. Translating it yields CASSPQADREPEAFF. The chain employs TRBV6-5 and TRBJ1-1, with TRBD1 matching 7 bases. The V gene's germline CDR1 is MNHEY and CDR2 SVGAGI. V lost 5 bases, J lost 6 bases, and 12 bases stayed unmatched. The CDR3 has 15 residues.